This TCR beta chain was sequenced for a study of T cells in Graves' hyperthyroidism and ophthalmopathy. The CDR3 extends over 18 amino acids. V lost 0 bases to trimming and J lost 6 bases; unmatched junction nucleotides: 12. The germline V gene has CDR1 KGHDR and CDR2 SFDVKD. TCR beta CDR3 sequences were amplified from RNA transcripts. HTBI primers were employed in a first-round RT-PCR of the TCR CDR3. TCRdb re-derived calls from the multiplex PCR reads in MiXCR, one entry per CDR3 protein. This table holds nearly 600,000 distinct CDR3 sequences, approximately 13% found once. This clonotype was counted many times.

Sequences were obtained from blood. The receptor comes from a woman aged 25 to 39 with Graves' hyperthyroidism that later progressed to Graves' ophthalmopathy. This chain connects TRBV24-1 to TRBJ2-2; 7 nucleotides line up with TRBD1. CDR3 amino acids: CATSDLQRTGDVPGELFF. The CDR3 DNA reads as TGTGCCACCAGTGATTTGCAGCGGACAGGTGATGTCCCCGGGGAGCTGTTTTTT.